These T cell receptor beta chains were read from a single sample in a study of regulatory T cells in long-lasting Graves disease. TCRdb analysed the multiplex PCR reads with MiXCR anew, one entry per CDR3 protein. The sample holds 350,000 to 550,000 distinct CDR3 sequences; approximately 15% are singletons and the top ten take roughly a sixth. The sample was also linked to a second study, of T cells in Graves' hyperthyroidism and ophthalmopathy.

The sequences come from peripheral blood mononuclear cells (PBMCs), collected at new diagnosis, from a patient treated with antithyroid drugs. All receptors derive from a woman in her thirties with Graves disease. The CDR3 runs from the conserved cysteine through the conserved F or W. The order of the fields is J gene, D gene, clone size, V gene, CDR3 DNA, CDR3 protein. The D gene is left open where the match is weak. For some rows the clone size is stated as once, few or many, or as a class when expanded; others skip it.

j_call: TRBJ2-1; d_call: .; clone_size: .; v_call: TRBV5-4; cdr3_nt: TGTGCCAGCAGCTTTCTAGGTTCGAATGAGCAGTTCTTC; cdr3_aa: CASSFLGSNEQFF
j_call: TRBJ1-6; d_call: .; clone_size: many; v_call: TRBV27; cdr3_nt: TGTGCCAGCAGTTTTTCTAATAATTCACCCCTCCACTTT; cdr3_aa: CASSFSNNSPLHF
j_call: TRBJ2-5; d_call: .; clone_size: few; v_call: TRBV24-1; cdr3_nt: TGTGCCACCAGTATCCCGGGCAGTCCGGAGACCCAGTACTTC; cdr3_aa: CATSIPGSPETQYF
j_call: TRBJ1-1; d_call: TRBD1; clone_size: many; v_call: TRBV5-1; cdr3_nt: TGCGCCAGCAGCTTGGAGCCGAGGGGGCGACGTCGCTTGAACACTGAAGCTTTCTTT; cdr3_aa: CASSLEPRGRRRLNTEAFF
j_call: TRBJ2-1; d_call: .; clone_size: many; v_call: TRBV11-3; cdr3_nt: TGTGCCAGCGGTACAGGGACTTCCTACAATGAGCAGTTCTTC; cdr3_aa: CASGTGTSYNEQFF
j_call: TRBJ2-7; d_call: TRBD2; clone_size: many; v_call: TRBV13; cdr3_nt: TGTGCCAGCAGCTCGCGGACTAGCGGGAACTACGAGCAGTACTTC; cdr3_aa: CASSSRTSGNYEQYF
j_call: TRBJ1-4; d_call: .; clone_size: few; v_call: TRBV20-1; cdr3_nt: TGCAGTGCTAGACCAGGGGCCTTTGAAAAACTGTTTTTT; cdr3_aa: CSARPGAFEKLFF
j_call: TRBJ2-7; d_call: TRBD2; clone_size: many; v_call: TRBV20-1; cdr3_nt: TGCAGTGCTAGAGATCATGGCGGGAGGGTGTACGAGCAGTACTTC; cdr3_aa: CSARDHGGRVYEQYF
j_call: TRBJ2-1; d_call: .; clone_size: .; v_call: TRBV4-1; cdr3_nt: TGCGCCAGCAGCCAGAGACAGTTAAATGAGCAGTTCTTC; cdr3_aa: CASSQRQLNEQFF
j_call: TRBJ2-7; d_call: TRBD2; clone_size: many; v_call: TRBV10-3; cdr3_nt: TGTGCCATCAGTGAGTCCCACCTCCCTAGCGGCCCAGCGGCCGAGCAGTACTTC; cdr3_aa: CAISESHLPSGPAAEQYF
j_call: TRBJ2-5; d_call: TRBD1; clone_size: few; v_call: TRBV29-1; cdr3_nt: TGCAGCGTACCAACGGACAGGGGGCGGGCAGAGACCCAGTACTTC; cdr3_aa: CSVPTDRGRAETQYF
j_call: TRBJ2-7; d_call: .; clone_size: .; v_call: TRBV3-1; cdr3_nt: TGTGCCAGCAGCCGAACGGGGCAGGCCACCTACGAGCAGTACTTC; cdr3_aa: CASSRTGQATYEQYF
j_call: TRBJ2-7; d_call: TRBD1; clone_size: many; v_call: TRBV6-9; cdr3_nt: TGTGCCAGCAGTTCCGTGGACAGGGACGAGCAGTACTTC; cdr3_aa: CASSSVDRDEQYF
j_call: TRBJ1-3; d_call: TRBD1; clone_size: .; v_call: TRBV7-9; cdr3_nt: TGTGCCAGCGGGACAGCTGGAAACACCATATATTTT; cdr3_aa: CASGTAGNTIYF
j_call: TRBJ1-6; d_call: .; clone_size: .; v_call: TRBV24-1; cdr3_nt: TGTGCCACCAGTGATTCGGGGTCCGGGGGTGGTAATTCACCCCTCCACTTT; cdr3_aa: CATSDSGSGGGNSPLHF
j_call: TRBJ2-6; d_call: TRBD1; clone_size: few; v_call: TRBV10-2; cdr3_nt: TGCGCCAGCAGTAGATTGGGACAGGGACAAGGCCTCTCTGGGGCCAACGTCCTGACTTTC; cdr3_aa: CASSRLGQGQGLSGANVLTF
j_call: TRBJ1-4; d_call: .; clone_size: many; v_call: TRBV28; cdr3_nt: TGTGCCAGCAGTCTCGGACGACATGAAAAACTGTTTTTT; cdr3_aa: CASSLGRHEKLFF
j_call: TRBJ2-1; d_call: .; clone_size: many; v_call: TRBV11-2; cdr3_nt: TGTGCCAGCAGCTTACAGAGCCCCCTCGGTGATGAGCAGTTCTTC; cdr3_aa: CASSLQSPLGDEQFF
j_call: TRBJ2-1; d_call: TRBD2; clone_size: .; v_call: TRBV24-1; cdr3_nt: TGTGCCACCAGTGATTCACTAGCGAGCTCCTACAATGAGCAGTTCTTC; cdr3_aa: CATSDSLASSYNEQFF
j_call: TRBJ1-1; d_call: .; clone_size: once; v_call: TRBV2; cdr3_nt: TGTGCCAGCAGCTCCCCCCGGGGGGCGAACACTGAAGCTTTCTTT; cdr3_aa: CASSSPRGANTEAFF
j_call: TRBJ2-1; d_call: TRBD2; clone_size: few; v_call: TRBV7-2; cdr3_nt: TGTGCCAGCAGCTTATGGACTAGCGGCCTCAATGAGCAGTTCTTC; cdr3_aa: CASSLWTSGLNEQFF
j_call: TRBJ2-7; d_call: .; clone_size: .; v_call: TRBV4-1; cdr3_nt: TGCGCCAGCAGCCGAGGGACATGGGCCTACGAGCAGTACTTC; cdr3_aa: CASSRGTWAYEQYF
j_call: TRBJ2-1; d_call: TRBD2; clone_size: few; v_call: TRBV12-3/TRBV12-4; cdr3_nt: TGTGCCAGCACCCCCGTAGTGGTAGCGGGGGCGAATGAGCAGTTCTTC; cdr3_aa: CASTPVVVAGANEQFF
j_call: TRBJ2-7; d_call: TRBD1; clone_size: many; v_call: TRBV2; cdr3_nt: TGTGCCAGCAGTAAGCGTGGACAGGTCTCCTACGAGCAGTACTTC; cdr3_aa: CASSKRGQVSYEQYF
j_call: TRBJ1-5; d_call: .; clone_size: .; v_call: TRBV20-1; cdr3_nt: TGCAGCTTTCAAGGCAGGACGAATCAGCCCCAGCATTTT; cdr3_aa: CSFQGRTNQPQHF
j_call: TRBJ2-7; d_call: .; clone_size: many; v_call: TRBV2; cdr3_nt: TGTGCCAGCAGTGAGATTGGAAGTAGCGAGCAGTACTTC; cdr3_aa: CASSEIGSSEQYF
j_call: TRBJ1-6; d_call: TRBD1; clone_size: few; v_call: TRBV20-1; cdr3_nt: TGCAGTGCTAGAGAGGACAGGTTTAGCTCACCCCTCCACTTT; cdr3_aa: CSAREDRFSSPLHF
j_call: TRBJ1-2; d_call: .; clone_size: few; v_call: TRBV9; cdr3_nt: TGTGCCAGCAGCCCGGGGGGCGGAGGCTACACCTTC; cdr3_aa: CASSPGGGGYTF
j_call: TRBJ1-5; d_call: .; clone_size: many; v_call: TRBV7-2; cdr3_nt: TGTGCCAGCAGCCGACAGAACAATCAGCCCCAGCATTTT; cdr3_aa: CASSRQNNQPQHF
j_call: TRBJ2-2; d_call: .; clone_size: .; v_call: TRBV25-1; cdr3_nt: TGTGCCAGCAGTGAACGAGCGGACCTCGTCGGGGAGCTGTTTTTT; cdr3_aa: CASSERADLVGELFF
j_call: TRBJ1-1; d_call: .; clone_size: many; v_call: TRBV11-3; cdr3_nt: TGTGCCAGCAGCCAAGGGGAAGAAATTGAAGCTTTCTTT; cdr3_aa: CASSQGEEIEAFF
j_call: TRBJ2-3; d_call: TRBD2; clone_size: many; v_call: TRBV15; cdr3_nt: TGTGCCACCAGCCGAGGAGGCGGGACTAGCGGGAGGGCTGGAGATACGCAGTATTTT; cdr3_aa: CATSRGGGTSGRAGDTQYF
j_call: TRBJ1-4; d_call: TRBD1; clone_size: many; v_call: TRBV12-3/TRBV12-4; cdr3_nt: TGTGCCAGCATCGACAGGGGGACTAATGAAAAACTGTTTTTT; cdr3_aa: CASIDRGTNEKLFF
j_call: TRBJ2-1; d_call: .; clone_size: .; v_call: TRBV20-1; cdr3_nt: TGCAGTGCTAGCGGGGAGAGCTCCTACAATGAGCAGTTCTTC; cdr3_aa: CSASGESSYNEQFF
j_call: TRBJ2-1; d_call: .; clone_size: many; v_call: TRBV28; cdr3_nt: TGTGCCAGCAGTTTGGCTAGTTCCACCTACGGCTCCTACAATGAGCAGTTCTTC; cdr3_aa: CASSLASSTYGSYNEQFF
j_call: TRBJ2-1; d_call: TRBD2; clone_size: .; v_call: TRBV19; cdr3_nt: TGTGCCAGCACACCCGGGACTAGACCCGGGGATGAGCAGTTCTTC; cdr3_aa: CASTPGTRPGDEQFF
j_call: TRBJ2-2; d_call: TRBD1; clone_size: many; v_call: TRBV7-9; cdr3_nt: TGTGCCAGCAGCTTGGGGACAGTCCGGGGCACCGGGGAGCTGTTTTTT; cdr3_aa: CASSLGTVRGTGELFF
j_call: TRBJ2-1; d_call: .; clone_size: .; v_call: TRBV24-1; cdr3_nt: TGTGCCACCAGTGAACAGCACCATGAGCAGTTCTTC; cdr3_aa: CATSEQHHEQFF
j_call: TRBJ2-1; d_call: TRBD2; clone_size: .; v_call: TRBV15; cdr3_nt: TGTGCCACCAGCAGAGACGTTAGCGGGAGAATTGAGCAGTTCTTC; cdr3_aa: CATSRDVSGRIEQFF
j_call: TRBJ2-1; d_call: .; clone_size: many; v_call: TRBV12-3/TRBV12-4; cdr3_nt: TGTGCCAGCAGTTTAGCCGGGACTGCCTACAATGAGCAGTTCTTC; cdr3_aa: CASSLAGTAYNEQFF
j_call: TRBJ2-3; d_call: .; clone_size: .; v_call: TRBV10-3; cdr3_nt: TGTGCCACCGCCTATGGAACAGGGACAGATACGCAGTATTTT; cdr3_aa: CATAYGTGTDTQYF
j_call: TRBJ1-4; d_call: .; clone_size: .; v_call: TRBV7-8; cdr3_nt: TGTGCCAGCAGCTTAGGGGATGGGTTTTCCGAAAAACTGTTTTTT; cdr3_aa: CASSLGDGFSEKLFF
j_call: TRBJ2-5; d_call: TRBD2; clone_size: many; v_call: TRBV7-3; cdr3_nt: TGTGCCAGCAGCCCAAGCGGGGGCCAAGAGACCCAGTACTTC; cdr3_aa: CASSPSGGQETQYF
j_call: TRBJ2-1; d_call: TRBD1; clone_size: few; v_call: TRBV6-5; cdr3_nt: TGTGCCAGCAGTTCCCCGGGACAGGGGCCGAGCCCGTCCTACAATGAGCAGTTCTTC; cdr3_aa: CASSSPGQGPSPSYNEQFF
j_call: TRBJ2-2; d_call: .; clone_size: few; v_call: TRBV20-1; cdr3_nt: TGCAGTGCTAGGCAACTAGGGGCCGGGGAGCTGTTTTTT; cdr3_aa: CSARQLGAGELFF
j_call: TRBJ2-3; d_call: TRBD2; clone_size: many; v_call: TRBV27; cdr3_nt: TGTGCCAGCAGTGACACGGCGGGAGGCACAGATACGCAGTATTTT; cdr3_aa: CASSDTAGGTDTQYF
j_call: TRBJ2-1; d_call: TRBD2; clone_size: many; v_call: TRBV11-2; cdr3_nt: TGTGCCAGCAGCCCTCCAGCGGGAGTTTACAATGAGCAGTTCTTC; cdr3_aa: CASSPPAGVYNEQFF
j_call: TRBJ1-1; d_call: .; clone_size: few; v_call: TRBV7-9; cdr3_nt: TGTGCCAGCAGCTTAGATACAGGGATGAACACTGAAGCTTTCTTT; cdr3_aa: CASSLDTGMNTEAFF
j_call: TRBJ2-1; d_call: .; clone_size: few; v_call: TRBV6-5; cdr3_nt: TGTGCCAGCAGTTACTCGACAGGGTTGGCACTAGCGGCAAGGGGGCCCTACAATGAGCAGTTCTTC; cdr3_aa: CASSYSTGLALAARGPYNEQFF
j_call: TRBJ1-6; d_call: .; clone_size: many; v_call: TRBV20-1; cdr3_nt: TGCAGTGCTAGCTTCGTCCAACTGGATCGACGTAATTCACCCCTCCACTTT; cdr3_aa: CSASFVQLDRRNSPLHF
j_call: TRBJ2-7; d_call: .; clone_size: .; v_call: TRBV15; cdr3_nt: TGTGCCACCAGCAGAGGACAGCCGGCCTACGAGCAGTACTTC; cdr3_aa: CATSRGQPAYEQYF
j_call: TRBJ1-2; d_call: TRBD1; clone_size: .; v_call: TRBV9; cdr3_nt: TGTGCCAGCAGCGCAACGGACAGGGGAGGGGGCTACACCTTC; cdr3_aa: CASSATDRGGGYTF
j_call: TRBJ1-1; d_call: .; clone_size: .; v_call: TRBV30; cdr3_nt: TGTGCCTGGAGGGTGAGAAGGGACACTGAAGCTTTCTTT; cdr3_aa: CAWRVRRDTEAFF
j_call: TRBJ2-3; d_call: .; clone_size: .; v_call: TRBV7-9; cdr3_nt: TGTGCCAGCAGCTTCGGCAGGGCTACTGGCACAGATACGCAGTATTTT; cdr3_aa: CASSFGRATGTDTQYF
j_call: TRBJ1-2; d_call: .; clone_size: .; v_call: TRBV5-1; cdr3_nt: TGCGCCAGCAGCTTGGAACAGGGAGCGGGCTATGGCTACACCTTC; cdr3_aa: CASSLEQGAGYGYTF